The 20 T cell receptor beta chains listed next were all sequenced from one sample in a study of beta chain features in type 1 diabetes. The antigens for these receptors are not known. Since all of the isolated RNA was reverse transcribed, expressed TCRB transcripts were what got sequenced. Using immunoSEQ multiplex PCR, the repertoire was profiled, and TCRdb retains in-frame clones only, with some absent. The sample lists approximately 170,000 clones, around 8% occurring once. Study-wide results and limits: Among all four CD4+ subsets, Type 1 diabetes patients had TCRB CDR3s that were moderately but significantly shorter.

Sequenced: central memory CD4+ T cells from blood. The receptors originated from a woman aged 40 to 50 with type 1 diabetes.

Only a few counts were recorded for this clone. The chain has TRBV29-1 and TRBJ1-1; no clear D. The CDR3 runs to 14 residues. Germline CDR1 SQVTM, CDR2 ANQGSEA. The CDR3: CTCLKPGMNTEAFF. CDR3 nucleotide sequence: TGCACCTGTTTAAAGCCTGGTATGAACACTGAAGCTTTCTTT.

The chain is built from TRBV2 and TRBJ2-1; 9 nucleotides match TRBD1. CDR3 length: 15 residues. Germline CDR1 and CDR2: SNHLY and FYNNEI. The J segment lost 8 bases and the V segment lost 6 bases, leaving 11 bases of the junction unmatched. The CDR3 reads CASRGGQGRFYEQFF. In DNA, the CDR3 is TGTGCCAGCAGGGGGGGACAGGGCCGGTTCTATGAGCAGTTCTTC.

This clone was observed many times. Written as DNA, the CDR3 is TGCAGCGTTTCGGGTCGCGGGACTGAAGCTTTCTTT. Encoded protein: CSVSGRGTEAFF. The chain joins TRBV29-1 to TRBJ1-1, with unresolved D. Trimming cost V 5 bases and J 5 bases, with 12 bases left between them. Looked up from germline, CDR1 is SQVTM and CDR2 is ANQGSEA. The CDR3 has 12 residues.

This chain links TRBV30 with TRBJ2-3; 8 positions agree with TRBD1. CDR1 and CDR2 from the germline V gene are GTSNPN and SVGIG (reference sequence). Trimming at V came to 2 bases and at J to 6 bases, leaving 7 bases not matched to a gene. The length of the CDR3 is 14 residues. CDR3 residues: CAWSRAGGGDTQYF. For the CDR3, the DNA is TGTGCCTGGAGTAGGGCAGGGGGCGGCGATACGCAGTATTTT.

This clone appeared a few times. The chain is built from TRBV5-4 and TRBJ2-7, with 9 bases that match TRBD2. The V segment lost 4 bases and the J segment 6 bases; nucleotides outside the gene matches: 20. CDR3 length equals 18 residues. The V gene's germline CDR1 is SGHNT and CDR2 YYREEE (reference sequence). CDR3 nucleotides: TGTGCCAGCAGCCCCTCGAGGGCGGGAGGGCCTTCTTGGGCCGAGCAGTACTTC. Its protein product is CASSPSRAGGPSWAEQYF. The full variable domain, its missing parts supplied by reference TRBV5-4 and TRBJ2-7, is ETGVTQSPTHLIKTRGQQVTLRCSSQSGHNTVSWYQQALGQGPQFIFQYYREEENGRGNFPPRFSGLQFPNYSSELNVNALELDDSALYLCASSPSRAGGPSWAEQYFGPGTRLTVT.

This CDR3 reads CASSLVRRNTGELFF. The CDR3 DNA sequence: TGTGCCAGCAGCTTAGTGAGGAGGAACACCGGGGAGCTGTTTTTT. The chain employs TRBV11-2 and TRBJ2-2; D remains unclear. V was pared by 1 base and J by 1 base, with 7 bases between. CDR3 length equals 15 residues. Germline lookup yields CDR1 SGHAT and CDR2 FQNNGV.

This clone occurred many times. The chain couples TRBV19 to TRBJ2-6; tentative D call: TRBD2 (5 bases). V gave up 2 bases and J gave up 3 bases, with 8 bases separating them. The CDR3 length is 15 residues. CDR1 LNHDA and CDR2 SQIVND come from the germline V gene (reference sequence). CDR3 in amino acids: CASSIIGDGANVLTF. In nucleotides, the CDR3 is TGTGCCAGTAGTATAATCGGGGATGGGGCCAACGTCCTGACTTTC.

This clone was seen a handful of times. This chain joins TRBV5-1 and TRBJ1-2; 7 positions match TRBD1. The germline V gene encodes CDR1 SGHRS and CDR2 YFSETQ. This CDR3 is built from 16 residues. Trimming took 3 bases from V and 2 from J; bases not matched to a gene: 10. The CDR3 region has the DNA TGCGCCAGCAGCTGGGGACAGAGGCTGGCGAACTATGGCTACACCTTC. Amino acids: CASSWGQRLANYGYTF.

CDR3 sequence reads: CASSLGLAGVNEQYF. The DNA of the CDR3 is TGTGCCAGCAGCTTAGGACTAGCGGGAGTCAACGAGCAGTACTTC. The chain combines TRBV7-2 with TRBJ2-7, with 12 bases matching TRBD2. The V gene end was trimmed by 1 base and the J gene end by 5 bases; junction bases not matched to a gene: 3. Germline V CDR1 and CDR2: SGHTA, FQGNSA. CDR3 length: 15 residues. Together with reference TRBV7-2 and TRBJ2-7, the CDR3 gives the full variable domain: GAGVSQSPSNKVTEKGKDVELRCDPISGHTALYWYRQSLGQGLEFLIYFQGNSAPDKSGLPSDRFSAERTGGSVSTLTIQRTQQEDSAVYLCASSLGLAGVNEQYFGPGTRLTVT.

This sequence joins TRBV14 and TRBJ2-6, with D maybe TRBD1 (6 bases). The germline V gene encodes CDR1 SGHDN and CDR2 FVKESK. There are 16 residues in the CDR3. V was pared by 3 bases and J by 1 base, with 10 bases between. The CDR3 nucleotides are TGTGCCAGCAGCCATCTACAGGGATCTGGGGCCAACGTCCTGACTTTC. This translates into CASSHLQGSGANVLTF.

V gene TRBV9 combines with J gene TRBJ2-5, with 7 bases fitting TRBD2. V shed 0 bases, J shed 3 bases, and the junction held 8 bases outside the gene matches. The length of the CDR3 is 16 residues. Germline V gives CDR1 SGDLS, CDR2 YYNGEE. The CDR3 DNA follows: TGTGCCAGCAGCGTAGAGAGTGGCGGGAGAGAAGAGACCCAGTACTTC. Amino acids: CASSVESGGREETQYF. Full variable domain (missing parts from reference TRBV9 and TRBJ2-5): DSGVTQTPKHLITATGQRVTLRCSPRSGDLSVYWYQQSLDQGLQFLIQYYNGEERAKGNILERFSAQQFPDLHSELNLSSLELGDSALYFCASSVESGGREETQYFGPGTRLLVL.

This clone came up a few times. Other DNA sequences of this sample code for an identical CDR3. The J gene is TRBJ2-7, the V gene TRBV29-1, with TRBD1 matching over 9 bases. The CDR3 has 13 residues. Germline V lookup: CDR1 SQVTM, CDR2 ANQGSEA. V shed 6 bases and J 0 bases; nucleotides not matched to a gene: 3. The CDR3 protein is CSVPGQGSYEQYF. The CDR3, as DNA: TGCAGCGTCCCGGGACAGGGCTCCTACGAGCAGTACTTC.

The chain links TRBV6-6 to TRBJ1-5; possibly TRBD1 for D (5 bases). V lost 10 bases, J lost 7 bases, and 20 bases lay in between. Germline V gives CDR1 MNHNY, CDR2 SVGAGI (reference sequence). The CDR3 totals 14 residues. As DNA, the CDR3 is TGTGCCACCCGACAGCCACAAGATGGGCAGCCCCAGCATTTT. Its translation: CATRQPQDGQPQHF.

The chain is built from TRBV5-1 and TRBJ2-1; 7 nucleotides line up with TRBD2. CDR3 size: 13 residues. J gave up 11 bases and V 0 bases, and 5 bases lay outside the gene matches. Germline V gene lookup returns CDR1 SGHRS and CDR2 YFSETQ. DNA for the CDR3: TGCGCCAGCAGCTTGGGGGAGGGAACTCAGCAGTTCTTC. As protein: CASSLGEGTQQFF.

Written as DNA, the CDR3 is TGTGCCAGCAGTGTCGACAGGGGGGTGAACACTGAAGCTTTCTTT. Translation: CASSVDRGVNTEAFF. V is TRBV25-1 and J is TRBJ1-1; TRBD1 matches 9 bases. After removal of 4 bases from V and 0 bases from J, the junction contained 3 bases not matched to a gene. Looked up from germline, CDR1 is MGHDK and CDR2 is SYGVNS. The CDR3 totals 15 residues.

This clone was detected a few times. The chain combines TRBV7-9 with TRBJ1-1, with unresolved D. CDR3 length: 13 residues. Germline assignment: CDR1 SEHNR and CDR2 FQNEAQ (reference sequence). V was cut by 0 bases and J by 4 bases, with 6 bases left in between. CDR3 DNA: TGTGCCAGCAGCTTAGCGCGCACCACTGAAGCTTTCTTT. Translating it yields CASSLARTTEAFF.

The CDR3 nucleotides are TGCGCCAGCAGCTCCGAGGGCGGGAGGGCCAATGAGCAGTTCTTC. Translated, it gives CASSSEGGRANEQFF. This rearrangement joins TRBV5-1 to TRBJ2-1; TRBD2 matches 9 bases. With V trimmed by 3 bases and J by 6 bases, 7 bases remained unmatched. This CDR3 comprises 15 residues. The germline V gene has CDR1 SGHRS and CDR2 YFSETQ.

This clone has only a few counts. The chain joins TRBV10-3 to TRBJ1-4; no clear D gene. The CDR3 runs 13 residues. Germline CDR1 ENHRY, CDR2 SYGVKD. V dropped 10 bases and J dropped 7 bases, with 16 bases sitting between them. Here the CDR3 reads CASFSGGGEKLFF. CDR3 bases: TGTGCCAGTTTTTCCGGAGGTGGTGAAAAACTGTTTTTT.

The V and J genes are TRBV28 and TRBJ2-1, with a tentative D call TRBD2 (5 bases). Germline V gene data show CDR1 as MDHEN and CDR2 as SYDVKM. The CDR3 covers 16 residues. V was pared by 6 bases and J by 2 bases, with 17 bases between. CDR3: CASRALGLRPYNEQFF. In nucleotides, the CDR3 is TGTGCCAGCAGGGCACTAGGGCTGCGCCCCTACAATGAGCAGTTCTTC.

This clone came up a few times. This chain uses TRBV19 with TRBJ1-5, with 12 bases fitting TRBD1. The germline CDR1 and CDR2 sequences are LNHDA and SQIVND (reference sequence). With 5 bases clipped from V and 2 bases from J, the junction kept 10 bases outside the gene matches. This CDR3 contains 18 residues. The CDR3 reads CASSSGTGGFFGNQPQHF. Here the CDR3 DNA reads TGTGCCAGTAGTTCCGGGACAGGGGGCTTCTTCGGCAATCAGCCCCAGCATTTT.